This TCR beta chain was found in a study of patients and donors after allogeneic stem cell transplantation. The length of the CDR3 is 16 residues. Trimming shortened V by 3 bases and J by 3 bases, and 18 bases separated the two germline ends. TCRdb recomputed calls from the RT-PCR reads with MiXCR, one row per CDR3 protein. This table holds about 76,000 distinct CDR3 sequences, about 30% found once. The sequenced sample was blood, either unsorted or a sorted T cell fraction (not recorded which). This chain joins TRBV12-3 or TRBV12-4 and TRBJ2-7; D unresolved. The sequence derives from a human donor who was either an allogeneic HSCT recipient or a stem cell or donor lymphocyte infusion donor (not recorded which). It is not recorded whose cells these are; they may come from a transplant donor. CDR3 region: CASSFFSVGFYYEQYF. The DNA of the CDR3 is TGTGCCAGCAGTTTTTTTTCTGTGGGTTTTTACTACGAGCAGTACTTC.